This T cell receptor beta chain was recovered during a study of T cell repertoires in cytomegalovirus infection. Study summary: Epitope selection comprised recently identified HLA-C-restricted CMV epitopes and well-studied HLA-B-restricted CMV epitopes. A matching HLA type, together with CMV infection, was signaled by public TCR beta signatures.

This CDR3 spans 14 amino acids. Trimming stripped 5 bases from V and 2 bases from J, with 13 bases between. In germline, CDR1 is DFQATT, CDR2 SNEGSKA (reference sequence). Concerning this clonotype itself: Its matching antigen is unknown.

MiXCR, applied by TCRdb to the reads, yields one record per CDR3 protein. The sample has some 350,000 distinct CDR3 sequences, just under 30% seen once. General study findings and limits: Dominating the ex vivo response were TCR beta clonotypes that were CMV-specific and HLA-C-restricted. Identification of carriers of CMV plus the relevant HLA was achieved through cumulative public TCR beta family frequency.

V gene TRBV20-1 combines with J gene TRBJ1-5; D unclear. This TCR was recovered from a human donor in good health (CMV status not recorded). Some clones in this sample may be carry-over from other donors' samples. This sample comprised cultured PBMCs, obtained from culture after CMV antigen stimulation. CDR3 residues: CSAFSHVGNQPQHF. For the CDR3, the DNA is TGCAGTGCTTTTTCCCACGTCGGCAATCAGCCCCAGCATTTT.